The following is a T cell receptor (beta chain) sequence with its context. Its antigen specificity is not known. No much larger clone exists at a distance of one base, and base qualities are not known. This record belongs to a study of cytomegalovirus exposure and HLA in healthy donors (dated by TCRdb to about 2017). Background for the entire study: An earlier analysis of roughly 630 of the donors reported approximately 290 Gb of sequence data and some 120 million unique TCR beta sequences from about 200 million T cells. All discovery cohort repertoires had been generated on a single sequencing platform. HLA typing covered class I and class II loci at four-digit resolution. In a later genetic analysis, genome-wide SNP genotypes for 398 of the 666 donors were used, and that subset was treated as a discovery cohort. Donor age, sex, ethnicity and CMV serostatus were collected together with the repertoire data. To decide whether each TCR beta V gene segment behaved as functional or pseudogenic, an earlier analysis of some 570 of the donors relied on high-throughput TCR beta sequencing. The later analysis used no new phenotypic data to find candidate immune exposures, relying instead on TCR beta sequences and their occurrence across donors. The number of typed donors differed by locus: roughly 629-640 for A, B, C, DRB1 and DQB1; 522 for DQA1; 606 for DPA1; and some 430 for DPB1. Approximately 330 gigabases of sequencing data and roughly 81 million unique TCR sequences made up an early release that covered several hundred HLA-typed donors. A later analysis re-examined previously published TCR beta repertoires from just over 650 donors and added high-resolution HLA genotyping to investigate patterns of TCR occurrence. A separate validation cohort of 90 to 150 different subjects was used in addition to the approximately 700-subject first cohort. Because of strong linkage in the cohort, five DR-DQ haplotypes were treated as single units for association and clustering. The study profiled the T cell repertoires of some 610 subjects by immunosequencing and related them to cytomegalovirus serostatus. High-throughput TCR immunosequencing, statistical association of individual TCRs with disease status, and machine learning were combined to predict cytomegalovirus infection status. On average, over 200,000 unique TCR beta nucleotide sequences were sequenced per donor among a few hundred genotyped donors of the cohort, with roughly a sixth of those sequences being non-productive. The study aimed to test whether cataloging public T cell receptors could reveal signatures of past pathogen exposure. Of the approximately 400 genotyped donors, over 65% fell in the genetic ancestry cluster associated with self-reported Caucasian donors.

Results and caveats for the whole study, not just this receptor: The earlier analysis of approximately 590 of the donors excluded around 17 rarely observed V segments, including chromosome 9 orphons, because counts were too low. The classifier was reported to diagnose cytomegalovirus status with high specificity and sensitivity in both the original cohort and the validation cohort. Assigning TCR associations to individual alleles was difficult when HLA alleles, especially DR and DQ, strongly co-occurred. A later analysis found that TCR association rates varied across HLA loci, with DRB1 alleles showing the most associated TCRs and HLA-C alleles the fewest. In a later analysis, most CMV-associated TCR beta chains were found to appear HLA-restricted, with HLA associations seemingly driven largely by CMV exposure. A later genetic analysis associated a missense DCLRE1C variant with V-gene and J-gene trimming of TCR beta chains, and an independent cohort replicated the association. A further reported finding was that TCR beta sequences accurately predicted the HLA-A and HLA-B alleles for most subjects in the first cohort. The only immune exposure information available for the cohort was CMV serostatus. A later analysis associated 15,000 to 20,000 TCR beta sequences with specific HLA alleles at a false discovery rate of 0.05. In an earlier analysis of around 600 of the donors, most TCR beta V segments were observed in productive rearrangements about 87% or about 30% of the time, broadly matching IMGT annotations. The sequencing pipeline was judged likely to have produced a cluster of highly shared sequence variants as a technical artifact. Correlated functional status among segregating V segments might reflect linkage disequilibrium, but an unknown experimental factor could not be ruled out. In a later analysis, HLA-associated TCR beta chains showed more clonal expansion and lower generation probabilities than non-associated chains that were equally common. Sequencing depth was assumed to be roughly uniform across donors in the presence/absence analyses, though that assumption may not hold. The authors suggested that the approach could potentially be generalized to other disease states and immunological phenotypes. This cohort had only TCR beta chains sequenced, and the lack of alpha or paired-chain data limited which features could be detected. A later analysis reported that several top co-occurrence clusters appeared linked to parvovirus B19, influenza, CMV and Epstein-Barr virus. Most TCR sequences were observed very rarely across donors, whereas some public TCRs were present in many individuals. Because HLA typing was unavailable for some donors at each locus, only the typed subset was used in association tests. Compared with the roughly 700-donor mean, donors in an Asian-associated ancestry cluster had fewer N-insertions in productive TCRs, according to a later genetic analysis. In the study, 150 to 200 TCR beta chains were listed as associated with cytomegalovirus. Some IMGT-functional V segments, including TRBV6-2 and TRBV6-3, could not be distinguished by the 87-base-pair reads and were therefore excluded. A few of the identified cytomegalovirus-associated TCR beta chains were confirmed in vitro to be specific for cytomegalovirus antigens.

The cohort consisted of 666 healthy bone marrow donors. At the time of sampling, all cohort members were nominally healthy, though unrecorded immune exposures were likely present. The donor tested CMV seronegative, placing the donor among the 350 to 400 seronegative members of the cohort. Each donor provided a peripheral blood sample, and peripheral blood mononuclear cells were used for TCR beta sequencing. The Qiagen DNeasy Blood Extraction Kit was used to extract genomic DNA from the blood cell samples. From the germline V gene, CDR1 is MGHRA and CDR2 is YSYEKL. Its CDR3 holds 16 amino acids, cysteine through phenylalanine. Kept here is only the CDR3 DNA, which spans 48 bases and is read in frame from base 1. V is cut back by 6 bases and J by 5 bases, with 15 bases in the junction unmatched. The library was built by means of the immunoSEQ multiplex PCR assay. A mixture of 60 forward primers for TCR Vbeta segments and 13 reverse primers for TCR Jbeta segments was used in the multiplex PCR. The CDR3 region of rearranged TCR beta genes was amplified from genomic DNA by a multiplex PCR assay. The amplified TCR beta libraries were sequenced on the Illumina HiSeq System as 87-base-pair reads. Per the source publication's procedure: A later analysis tallied roughly 76 million unique TCR beta chains across the 700 or so repertoires, and around 9.9 million of those chains were shared by two or more donors. A nearest-neighbor algorithm error-corrected the raw reads and collapsed the reads into unique sequences, merging closely related sequences to remove PCR and sequencing errors. Alignment of CDR3 sequences to IMGT reference sequences was used to assign V, D and J gene segments. For a sequence to be retained, at least a six-nucleotide match to both a V gene segment and a J gene segment was required. A rearrangement was called productive if the CDR3 had no stop codons and remained in frame with V and J, and every other rearrangement was called non-productive. Following IMGT convention, CDR3 was defined as the stretch from the second conserved V-encoded cysteine up to the conserved J-encoded phenylalanine. The earlier analysis of about 590 of the donors excluded sequences that lacked an unambiguous match to a single V gene segment. An earlier analysis of 587 of the donors classified V segments as functional when productive rearrangements were above 56.7% and as segregating when the standard deviation between donors was above 5%. To diagnose cytomegalovirus status from the catalog of TCR beta chain sequences, a statistical classification framework was built. V and J gene assignment, in a later analysis, came from comparing TCR nucleotide sequences with IMGT/GENE-DB human TR gene sequences. In a later analysis, CDR3 sequences and most-parsimonious VDJ recombination scenarios were assigned using the TCRdist pipeline. In a later analysis, every TCR beta chain was defined by the combination of its CDR3 amino acid sequence and its V-gene family, and reads without a unique V-gene family were dropped. As a way to deal with suspected cross-contamination and a sequencing artifact, a later analysis dropped hundreds of nucleotide sequences that were highly shared and had low generation probability. For each public chain, a later analysis derived a clonal expansion index from normalized ranks of inferred template counts within each repertoire. In a later analysis, generation probabilities were computed with a VDJ recombination model fitted to out-of-frame rearrangements, and the resulting probabilities were checked against IGoR. In a later analysis, TCR-TCR, TCR-HLA and TCR-CMV co-occurrence was scored with hypergeometric tests, and a repertoire-size bias correction was applied to TCR pairs. False discovery rates were estimated in a later analysis by permuting HLA or CMV assignments 20 times. A later analysis grouped co-occurring TCRs with DBSCAN, adding TCRdist sequence similarity when clustering within HLA-allele-positive subsets. Co-occurrence clustering excluded repertoires with fewer than 30,000 or more than 120,000 public chains, plus five with anomalous nucleotide sharing. As stored in TCRdb, this immuneACCESS dataset retains in-frame rearrangements with V and J assigned. A fraction of the clones does not appear; measured against another copy, unresolved V genes explain less than half of the discrepancy, and the remainder lacks a known reason. The V and J calls and the clone size are those of that table, but D and trimming were determined from the DNA. In all, the sample holds fewer than 200,000 clones, and roughly 80% of those were seen once. 0.75% to 0.9% of the sample goes to the ten largest clones.

The chain is assembled from TRBV4-1 and TRBJ2-5; 7 junctional bases match TRBD1. Source material: PBMCs. The clonotype originates from a young woman in good health and CMV-seronegative. The CDR3 region reads CASRPGKQGVGETQYF. The base sequence is TGCGCCAGCAGACCAGGGAAGCAGGGGGTTGGGGAGACCCAGTACTTC.